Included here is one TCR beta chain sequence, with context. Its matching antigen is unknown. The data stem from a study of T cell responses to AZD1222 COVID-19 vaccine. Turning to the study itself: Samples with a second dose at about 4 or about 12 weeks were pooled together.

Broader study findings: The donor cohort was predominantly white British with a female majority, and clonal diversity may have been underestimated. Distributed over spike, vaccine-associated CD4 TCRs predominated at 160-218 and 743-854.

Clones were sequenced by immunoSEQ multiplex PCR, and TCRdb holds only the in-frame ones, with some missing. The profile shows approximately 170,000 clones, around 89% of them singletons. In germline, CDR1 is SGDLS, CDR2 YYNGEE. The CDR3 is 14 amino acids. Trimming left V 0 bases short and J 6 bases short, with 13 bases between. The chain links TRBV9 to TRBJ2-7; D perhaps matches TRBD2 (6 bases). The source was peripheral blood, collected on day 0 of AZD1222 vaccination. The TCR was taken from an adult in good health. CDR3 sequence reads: CASSVDGSGVEQYF. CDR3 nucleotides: TGTGCCAGCAGCGTAGACGGGTCGGGGGTCGAGCAGTACTTC.